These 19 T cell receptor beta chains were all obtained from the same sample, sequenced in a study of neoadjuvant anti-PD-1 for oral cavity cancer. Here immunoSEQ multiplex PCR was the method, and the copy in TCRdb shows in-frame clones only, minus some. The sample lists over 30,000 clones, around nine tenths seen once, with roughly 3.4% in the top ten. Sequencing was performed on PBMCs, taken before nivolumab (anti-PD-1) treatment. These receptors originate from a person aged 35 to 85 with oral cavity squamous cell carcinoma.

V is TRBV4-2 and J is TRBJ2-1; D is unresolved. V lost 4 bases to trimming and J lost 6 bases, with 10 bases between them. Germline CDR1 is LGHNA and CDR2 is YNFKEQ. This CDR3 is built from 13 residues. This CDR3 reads CASSLTPSNEQFF. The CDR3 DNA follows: TGTGCCAGCAGCCTGACCCCCAGCAATGAGCAGTTCTTC.

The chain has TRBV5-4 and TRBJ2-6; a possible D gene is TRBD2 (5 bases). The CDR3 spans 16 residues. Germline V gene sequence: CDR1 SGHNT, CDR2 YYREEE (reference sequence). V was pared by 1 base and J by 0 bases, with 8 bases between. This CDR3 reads CASSLMRDSGANVLTF. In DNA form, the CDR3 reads TGTGCCAGCAGCTTGATGAGGGACTCTGGGGCCAACGTCCTGACTTTC.

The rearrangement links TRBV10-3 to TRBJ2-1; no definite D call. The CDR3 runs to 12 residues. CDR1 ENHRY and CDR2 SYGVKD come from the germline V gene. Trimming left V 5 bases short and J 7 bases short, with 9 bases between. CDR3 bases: TGTGCCATCAGTCAACAGAGGAATGAGCAGTTCTTC. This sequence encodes CAISQQRNEQFF.

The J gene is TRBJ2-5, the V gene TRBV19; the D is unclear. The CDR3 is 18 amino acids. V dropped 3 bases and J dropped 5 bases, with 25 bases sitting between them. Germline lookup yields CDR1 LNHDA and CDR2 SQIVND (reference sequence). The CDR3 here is CASSISLFSGPREETQYF. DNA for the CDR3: TGTGCCAGTAGTATTTCTCTGTTCTCCGGCCCCCGAGAGGAGACCCAGTACTTC.

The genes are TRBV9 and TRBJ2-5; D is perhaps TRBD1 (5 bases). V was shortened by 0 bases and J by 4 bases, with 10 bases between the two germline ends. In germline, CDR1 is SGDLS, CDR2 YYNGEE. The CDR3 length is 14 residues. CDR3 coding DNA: TGTGCCAGCAGCGTAGTAGGGCAGGGAGAGACCCAGTACTTC. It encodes CASSVVGQGETQYF.

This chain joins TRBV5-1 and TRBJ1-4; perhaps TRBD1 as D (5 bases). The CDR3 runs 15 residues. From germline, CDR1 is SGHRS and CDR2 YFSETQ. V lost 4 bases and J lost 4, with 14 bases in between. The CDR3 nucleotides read TGCGCCAGCAGCCTGGAGAGGGGAGTTAATGAAAAACTGTTTTTT. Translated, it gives CASSLERGVNEKLFF.

In DNA form, the CDR3 reads TGTGCCAGCAGGATAAGCAATTCACCCCTCCACTTT. Amino acids: CASRISNSPLHF. This chain links TRBV6-1 with TRBJ1-6; D is unclear. V lost 6 bases and J 7 bases, leaving 7 bases between the germline ends. The CDR3 covers 12 residues. The germline V gene encodes CDR1 MNHNS and CDR2 SASEGT.

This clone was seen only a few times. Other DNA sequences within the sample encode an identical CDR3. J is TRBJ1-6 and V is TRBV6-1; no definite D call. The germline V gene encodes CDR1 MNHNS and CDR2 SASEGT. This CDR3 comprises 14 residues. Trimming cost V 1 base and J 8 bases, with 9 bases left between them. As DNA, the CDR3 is TGTGCCAGCAGTGAAGGGGTGGGAGATTCACCCCTCCACTTT. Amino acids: CASSEGVGDSPLHF.

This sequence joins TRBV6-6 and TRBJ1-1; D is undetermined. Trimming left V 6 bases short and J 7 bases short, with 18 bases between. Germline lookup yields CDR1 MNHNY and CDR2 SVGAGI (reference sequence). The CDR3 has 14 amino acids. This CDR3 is CASSYATAKIEAFF. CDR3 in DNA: TGTGCCAGCAGCTACGCGACCGCTAAGATTGAAGCTTTCTTT.

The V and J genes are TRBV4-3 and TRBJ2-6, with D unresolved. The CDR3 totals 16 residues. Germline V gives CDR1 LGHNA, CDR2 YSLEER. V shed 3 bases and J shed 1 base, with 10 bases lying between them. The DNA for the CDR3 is TGCGCCAGCAGCCAGAATGAGGTATCTGGGGCCAACGTCCTGACTTTC. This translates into CASSQNEVSGANVLTF.

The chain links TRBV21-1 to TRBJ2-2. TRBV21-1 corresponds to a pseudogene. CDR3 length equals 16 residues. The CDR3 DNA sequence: TGTGCCAGCAGCAACGGGGAGGGGGCAGACACCGGGGAGCTGTTTTTT. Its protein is CASSNGEGADTGELFF.

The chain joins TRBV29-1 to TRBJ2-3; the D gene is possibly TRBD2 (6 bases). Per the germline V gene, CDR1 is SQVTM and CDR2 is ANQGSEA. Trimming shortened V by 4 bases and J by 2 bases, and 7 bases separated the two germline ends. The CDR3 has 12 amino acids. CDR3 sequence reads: CSVGGTTDTQYF. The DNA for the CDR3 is TGCAGCGTTGGCGGGACCACAGATACGCAGTATTTT.

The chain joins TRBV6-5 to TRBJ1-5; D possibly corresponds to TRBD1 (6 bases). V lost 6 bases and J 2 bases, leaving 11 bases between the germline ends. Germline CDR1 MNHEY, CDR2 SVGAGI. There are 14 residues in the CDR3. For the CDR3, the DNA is TGTGCCAGCAGCAACAGGGACGGCAATCAGCCCCAGCATTTT. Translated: CASSNRDGNQPQHF.

CDR3 bases: TGTGCCAGCAGCTTAGGGCCTCGGATTCTCTACGAGCAGTACTTC. Amino acids: CASSLGPRILYEQYF. This chain uses TRBV6-5 with TRBJ2-7; D not certain. The CDR3 has 15 residues. The ends were cut back, 6 bases at V and 3 bases at J, with 18 bases in the middle. Germline V CDR1 and CDR2: MNHEY, SVGAGI.

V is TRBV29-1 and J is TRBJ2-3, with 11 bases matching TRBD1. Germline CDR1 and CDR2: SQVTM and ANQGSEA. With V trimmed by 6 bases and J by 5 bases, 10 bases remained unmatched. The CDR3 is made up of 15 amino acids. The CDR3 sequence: CSVTDRGHGGDTQYF. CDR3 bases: TGCAGCGTCACGGACAGGGGGCACGGGGGAGATACGCAGTATTTT.

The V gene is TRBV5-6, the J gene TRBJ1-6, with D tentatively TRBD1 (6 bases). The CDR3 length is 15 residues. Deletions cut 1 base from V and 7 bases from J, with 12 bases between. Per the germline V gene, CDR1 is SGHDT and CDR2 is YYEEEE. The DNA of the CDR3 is TGTGCCAGCAGCTTGTCCGGGACATCAAATTCACCCCTCCACTTT. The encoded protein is CASSLSGTSNSPLHF.

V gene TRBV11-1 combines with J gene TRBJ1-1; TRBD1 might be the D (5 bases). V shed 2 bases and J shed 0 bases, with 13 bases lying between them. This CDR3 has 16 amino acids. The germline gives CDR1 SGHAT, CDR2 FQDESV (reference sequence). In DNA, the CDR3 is TGTGCCAGCAGCTTATTTTTTGGGGGTGTGAACACTGAAGCTTTCTTT. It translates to CASSLFFGGVNTEAFF.

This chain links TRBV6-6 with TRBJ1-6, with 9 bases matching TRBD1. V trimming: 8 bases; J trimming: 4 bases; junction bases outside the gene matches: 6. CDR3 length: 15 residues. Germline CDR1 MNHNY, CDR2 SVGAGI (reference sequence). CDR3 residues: CASGDREVYNSPLHF. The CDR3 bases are TGTGCCAGCGGGGACAGGGAGGTTTATAATTCACCCCTCCACTTT.

The DNA for the CDR3 is TGTGCCAGCAGCCTTCACCGGGTCCAGGGCGAGCAGTACTTC. It is translated as CASSLHRVQGEQYF. This chain links TRBV11-1 with TRBJ2-7; weak D call: TRBD1 (5 bases). V was cut by 5 bases and J by 6 bases, with 17 bases left in between. Germline V CDR1 and CDR2: SGHAT, FQDESV (reference sequence). The CDR3 extends over 14 amino acids.